This TCR beta chain is drawn from a study of OX40 agonist ivuxolimab in advanced cancers. On the study more broadly: Patients assigned to dose escalation were diagnosed with hepatocellular carcinoma, melanoma, renal cell or head and neck cancer. With a range of about 20 to 79, age averaged roughly 61 years, and around 80% were male.

Measured with immunoSEQ multiplex PCR; TCRdb has only the in-frame clones, and not every one. This table holds 100,000 to 130,000 clones, roughly 90% found once. Cycle 7 day 1, cycle 4 day 1, and baseline were the timepoints at which blood was sampled. This material consisted of CD4+ or CD8+ T cells sorted from blood, taken in a trial of the OX40 agonist ivuxolimab. The sequence was obtained from an adult with an advanced solid tumor such as melanoma, head and neck, liver or kidney cancer.

CDR3 protein: CASSLEVGTNYGYTF. The CDR3 DNA is TGTGCCAGCAGCTTAGAGGTGGGGACTAACTATGGCTACACCTTC. The V call is TRBV7-8, the J call TRBJ1-2; D gene unclear. The germline V gene encodes CDR1 SGHVS and CDR2 FQNEAQ. The CDR3 runs to 15 residues. Trimming left V 1 base short and J 0 bases short, with 9 bases between.